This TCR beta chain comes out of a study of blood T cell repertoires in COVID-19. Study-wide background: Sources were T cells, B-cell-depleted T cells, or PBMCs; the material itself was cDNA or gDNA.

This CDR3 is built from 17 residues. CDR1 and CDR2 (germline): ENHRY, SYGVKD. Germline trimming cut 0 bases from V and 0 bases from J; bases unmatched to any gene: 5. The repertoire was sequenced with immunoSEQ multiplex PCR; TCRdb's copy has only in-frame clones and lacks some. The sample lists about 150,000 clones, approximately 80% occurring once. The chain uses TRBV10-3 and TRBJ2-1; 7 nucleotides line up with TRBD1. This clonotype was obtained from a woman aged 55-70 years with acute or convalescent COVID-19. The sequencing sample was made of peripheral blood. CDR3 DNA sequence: TGTGCCATCAGTGAGTCGTGGTCAGGGGGCTCCTACAATGAGCAGTTCTTC. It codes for CAISESWSGGSYNEQFF.